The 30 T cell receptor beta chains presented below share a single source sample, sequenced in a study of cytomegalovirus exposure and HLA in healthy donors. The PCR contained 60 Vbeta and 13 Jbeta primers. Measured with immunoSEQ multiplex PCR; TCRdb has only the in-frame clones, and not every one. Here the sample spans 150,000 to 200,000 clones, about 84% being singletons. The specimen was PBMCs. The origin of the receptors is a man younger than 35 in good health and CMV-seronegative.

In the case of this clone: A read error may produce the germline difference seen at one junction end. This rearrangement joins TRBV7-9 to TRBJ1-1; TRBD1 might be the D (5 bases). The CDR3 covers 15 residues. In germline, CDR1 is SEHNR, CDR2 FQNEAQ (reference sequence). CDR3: CSSSLTTRGDTEAFF. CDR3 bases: TGTTCCAGCAGCTTAACGACACGGGGGGATACTGAAGCTTTCTTT. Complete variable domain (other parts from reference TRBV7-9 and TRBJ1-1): DTGVSQNPRHKITKRGQNVTFRCDPISEHNRLYWYRQTLGQGPEFLTYFQNEAQLEKSRLLSDRFSAERPKGSFSTLEIQRTEQGDSAMYLCSSSLTTRGDTEAFFGQGTRLTVV.

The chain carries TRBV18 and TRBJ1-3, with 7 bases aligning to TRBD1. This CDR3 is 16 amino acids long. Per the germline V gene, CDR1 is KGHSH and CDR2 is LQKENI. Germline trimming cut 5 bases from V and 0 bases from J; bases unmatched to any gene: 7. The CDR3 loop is CASSSGQSISGNTIYF. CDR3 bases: TGTGCCAGCTCATCGGGACAGAGTATCTCTGGAAACACCATATATTTT.

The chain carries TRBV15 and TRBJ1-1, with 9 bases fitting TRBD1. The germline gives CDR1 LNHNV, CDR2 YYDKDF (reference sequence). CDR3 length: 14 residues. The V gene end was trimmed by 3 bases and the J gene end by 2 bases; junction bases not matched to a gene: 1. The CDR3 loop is CATSRTGGNTEAFF. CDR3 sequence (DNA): TGTGCCACCAGCAGGACAGGGGGTAACACTGAAGCTTTCTTT.

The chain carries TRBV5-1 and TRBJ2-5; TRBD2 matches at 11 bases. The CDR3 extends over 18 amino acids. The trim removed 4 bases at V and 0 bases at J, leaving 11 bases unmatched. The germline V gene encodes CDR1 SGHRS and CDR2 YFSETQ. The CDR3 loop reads CASSLMTSGEWYQETQYF. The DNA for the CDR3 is TGCGCCAGCAGCCTGATGACTAGCGGGGAATGGTACCAAGAGACCCAGTACTTC. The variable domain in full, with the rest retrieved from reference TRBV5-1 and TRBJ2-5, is KAGVTQTPRYLIKTRGQQVTLSCSPISGHRSVSWYQQTPGQGLQFLFEYFSETQRNKGNFPGRFSGRQFSNSRSEMNVSTLELGDSALYLCASSLMTSGEWYQETQYFGPGTRLLVL.

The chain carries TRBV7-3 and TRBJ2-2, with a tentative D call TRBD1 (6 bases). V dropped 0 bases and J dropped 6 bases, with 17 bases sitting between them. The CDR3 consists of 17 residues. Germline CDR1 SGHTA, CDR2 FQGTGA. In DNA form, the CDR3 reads TGTGCCAGCAGCTTAACGCGACTTGGACAGAGCCCCGGGGAGCTGTTTTTT. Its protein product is CASSLTRLGQSPGELFF.

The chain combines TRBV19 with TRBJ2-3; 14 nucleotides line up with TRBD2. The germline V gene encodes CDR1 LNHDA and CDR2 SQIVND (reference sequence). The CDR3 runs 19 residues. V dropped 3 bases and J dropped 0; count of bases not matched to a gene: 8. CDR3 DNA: TGTGCCAGTAGTATGGAGGGACTAGCGGGAGCAGGTAGCACAGATACGCAGTATTTT. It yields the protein CASSMEGLAGAGSTDTQYF. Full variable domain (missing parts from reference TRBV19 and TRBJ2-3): DGGITQSPKYLFRKEGQNVTLSCEQNLNHDAMYWYRQDPGQGLRLIYYSQIVNDFQKGDIAEGYSVSREKKESFPLTVTSAQKNPTAFYLCASSMEGLAGAGSTDTQYFGPGTRLTVL.

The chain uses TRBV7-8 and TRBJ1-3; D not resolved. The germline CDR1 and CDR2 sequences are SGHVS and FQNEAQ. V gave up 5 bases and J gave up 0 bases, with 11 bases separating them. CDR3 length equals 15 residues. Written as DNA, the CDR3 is TGTGCCAGCAGCCCCGGGGTAGCCTCTGGAAACACCATATATTTT. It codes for CASSPGVASGNTIYF.

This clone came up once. CDR3 nucleotides: TGTGCCAGCAGACCGGGACTCGGTCAAGAGACCCAGTACTTC. The encoded protein is CASRPGLGQETQYF. The chain couples TRBV6-5 to TRBJ2-5; D may be TRBD2 (6 bases). The germline gives CDR1 MNHEY, CDR2 SVGAGI. V shed 6 bases and J shed 2 bases, with 13 bases lying between them. This CDR3 contains 14 residues.

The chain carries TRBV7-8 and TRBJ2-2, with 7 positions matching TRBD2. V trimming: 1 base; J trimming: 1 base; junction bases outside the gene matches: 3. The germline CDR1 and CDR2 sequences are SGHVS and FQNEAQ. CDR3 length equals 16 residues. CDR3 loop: CASSLGTRGNTGELFF. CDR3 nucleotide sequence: TGTGCCAGCAGCTTAGGGACTAGGGGGAACACCGGGGAGCTGTTTTTT.

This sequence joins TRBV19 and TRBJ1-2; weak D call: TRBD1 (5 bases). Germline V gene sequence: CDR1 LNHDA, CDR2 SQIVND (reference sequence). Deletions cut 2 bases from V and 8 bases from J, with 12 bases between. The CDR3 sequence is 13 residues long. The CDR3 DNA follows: TGTGCCAGTAGTATACAGGGATCGGTGGGCTACACCTTC. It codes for CASSIQGSVGYTF.

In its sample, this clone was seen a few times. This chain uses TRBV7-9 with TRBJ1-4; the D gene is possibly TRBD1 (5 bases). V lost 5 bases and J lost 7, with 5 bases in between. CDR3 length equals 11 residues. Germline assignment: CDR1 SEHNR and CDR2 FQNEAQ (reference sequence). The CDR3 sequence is CASSTGEKLFF. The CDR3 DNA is TGTGCCAGCAGCACAGGTGAAAAACTGTTTTTT. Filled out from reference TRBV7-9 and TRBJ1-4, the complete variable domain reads DTGVSQNPRHKITKRGQNVTFRCDPISEHNRLYWYRQTLGQGPEFLTYFQNEAQLEKSRLLSDRFSAERPKGSFSTLEIQRTEQGDSAMYLCASSTGEKLFFGSGTQLSVL.

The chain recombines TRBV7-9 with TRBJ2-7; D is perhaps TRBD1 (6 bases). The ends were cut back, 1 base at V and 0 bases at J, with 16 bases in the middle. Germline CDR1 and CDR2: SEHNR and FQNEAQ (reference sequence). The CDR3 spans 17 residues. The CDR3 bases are TGTGCCAGCAGCTTAGTCGGTTCTAGGGGGATCTCCTACGAGCAGTACTTC. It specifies CASSLVGSRGISYEQYF.

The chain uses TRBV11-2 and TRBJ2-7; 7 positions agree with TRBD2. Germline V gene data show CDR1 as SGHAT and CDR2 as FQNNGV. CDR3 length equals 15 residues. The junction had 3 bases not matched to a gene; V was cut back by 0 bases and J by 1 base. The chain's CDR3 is CASSLELAYSYEQYF. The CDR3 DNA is TGTGCCAGCAGCTTAGAACTAGCGTATTCCTACGAGCAGTACTTC.

The CDR3, as DNA: TGCAGCGTTGAATGGGGCCCGAACACTGAAGCTTTCTTT. Its protein product is CSVEWGPNTEAFF. The chain joins TRBV29-1 to TRBJ1-1; D possibly corresponds to TRBD1 (5 bases). The CDR3 covers 13 residues. In germline, CDR1 is SQVTM, CDR2 ANQGSEA. Trimming took 2 bases from V and 1 from J, leaving 8 bases between them.

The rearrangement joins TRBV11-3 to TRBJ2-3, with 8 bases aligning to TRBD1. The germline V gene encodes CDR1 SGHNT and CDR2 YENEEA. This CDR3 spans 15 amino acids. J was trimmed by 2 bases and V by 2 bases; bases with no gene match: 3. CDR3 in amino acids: CASSLTGGNTDTQYF. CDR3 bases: TGTGCCAGCAGCTTAACAGGGGGAAACACAGATACGCAGTATTTT.

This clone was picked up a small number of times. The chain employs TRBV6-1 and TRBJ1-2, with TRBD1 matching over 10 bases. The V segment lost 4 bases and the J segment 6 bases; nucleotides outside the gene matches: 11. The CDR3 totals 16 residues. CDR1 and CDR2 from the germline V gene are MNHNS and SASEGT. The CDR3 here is CASSGEWDRGSNGYTF. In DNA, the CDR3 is TGTGCCAGCAGTGGAGAATGGGACAGGGGTTCGAATGGCTACACCTTC.

CDR3 DNA: TGTGCCAGCAGCTTAGTATCCGGGAACACTGAAGCTTTCTTT. Translation gives CASSLVSGNTEAFF. The rearrangement uses TRBV7-2 and TRBJ1-1; D remains ambiguous. Germline-derived CDR1 and CDR2 are SGHTA and FQGNSA. Trimming pared 1 base from V and 1 base from J, leaving 7 bases between. The CDR3 totals 14 residues.

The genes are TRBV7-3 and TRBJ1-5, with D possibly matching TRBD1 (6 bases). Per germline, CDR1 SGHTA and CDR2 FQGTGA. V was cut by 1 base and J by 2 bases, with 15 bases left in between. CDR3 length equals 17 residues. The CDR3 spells CASSLIRAGGGNQPQHF. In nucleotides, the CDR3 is TGTGCCAGCAGCTTAATAAGGGCGGGGGGCGGCAATCAGCCCCAGCATTTT.

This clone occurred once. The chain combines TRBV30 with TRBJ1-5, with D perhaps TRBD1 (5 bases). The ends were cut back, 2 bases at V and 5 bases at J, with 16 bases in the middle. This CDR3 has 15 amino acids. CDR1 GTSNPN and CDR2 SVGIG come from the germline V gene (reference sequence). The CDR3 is CAWSSSGTHHQPQHF. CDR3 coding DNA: TGTGCCTGGAGTTCTTCCGGGACTCATCATCAGCCCCAGCATTTT.

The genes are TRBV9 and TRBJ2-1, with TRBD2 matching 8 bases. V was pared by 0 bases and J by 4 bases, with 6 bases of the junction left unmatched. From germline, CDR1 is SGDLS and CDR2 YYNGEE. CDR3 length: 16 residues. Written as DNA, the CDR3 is TGTGCCAGCAGCGTAGTCGGTAGCGGGATTTACAATGAGCAGTTCTTC. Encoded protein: CASSVVGSGIYNEQFF.

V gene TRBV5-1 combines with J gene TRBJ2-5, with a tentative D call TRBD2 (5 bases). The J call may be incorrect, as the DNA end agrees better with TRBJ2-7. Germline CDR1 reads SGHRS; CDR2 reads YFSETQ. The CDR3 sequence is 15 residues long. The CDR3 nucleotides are TGCGCCAGCAGCTTCGAGGGCGGAAGCTCCTACGAGCAGTACTTC. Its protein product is CASSFEGGSSYEQYF.

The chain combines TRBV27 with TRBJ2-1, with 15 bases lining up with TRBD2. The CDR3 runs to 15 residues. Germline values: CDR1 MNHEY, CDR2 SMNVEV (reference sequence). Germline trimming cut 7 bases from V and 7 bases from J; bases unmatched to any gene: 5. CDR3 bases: TGTGCCAGCACAATTGGGACTAGCGGGGGGAATGAGCAGTTCTTC. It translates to CASTIGTSGGNEQFF.

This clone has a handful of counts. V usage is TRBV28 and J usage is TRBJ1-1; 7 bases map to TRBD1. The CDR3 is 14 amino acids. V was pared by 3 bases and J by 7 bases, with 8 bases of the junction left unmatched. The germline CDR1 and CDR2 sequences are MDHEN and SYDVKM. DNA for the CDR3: TGTGCCAGCAGTTTTCAGGGGGTGGTGATTGAAGCTTTCTTT. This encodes CASSFQGVVIEAFF.

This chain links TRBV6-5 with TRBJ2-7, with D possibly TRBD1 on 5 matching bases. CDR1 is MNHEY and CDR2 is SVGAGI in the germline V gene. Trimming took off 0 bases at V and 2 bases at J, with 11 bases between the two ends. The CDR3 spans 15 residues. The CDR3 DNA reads TGTGCCAGCAGTTACTCCCCAGGGCAGCCCTACGAGCAGTACTTC. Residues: CASSYSPGQPYEQYF.

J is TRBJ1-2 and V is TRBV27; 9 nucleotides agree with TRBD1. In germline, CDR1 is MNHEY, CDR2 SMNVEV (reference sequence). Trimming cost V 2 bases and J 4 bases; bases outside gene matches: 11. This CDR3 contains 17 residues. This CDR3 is CASSLVGGTGSFYGYTF. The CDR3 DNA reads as TGTGCCAGCAGTTTAGTAGGAGGGACAGGGTCTTTCTATGGCTACACCTTC.

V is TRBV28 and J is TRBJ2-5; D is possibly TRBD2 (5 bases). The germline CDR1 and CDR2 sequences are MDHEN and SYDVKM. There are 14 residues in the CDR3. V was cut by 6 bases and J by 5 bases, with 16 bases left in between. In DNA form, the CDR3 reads TGTGCCAGCAGGACTATTACAATGGTGGAGACCCAGTACTTC. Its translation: CASRTITMVETQYF.

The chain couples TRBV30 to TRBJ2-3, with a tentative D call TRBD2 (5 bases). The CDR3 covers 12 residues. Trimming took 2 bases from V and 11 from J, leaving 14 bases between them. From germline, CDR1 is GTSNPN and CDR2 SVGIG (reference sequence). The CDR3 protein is CAWSTLGVGQYF. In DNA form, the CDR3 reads TGTGCCTGGAGTACGTTGGGAGTTGGGCAGTATTTT.

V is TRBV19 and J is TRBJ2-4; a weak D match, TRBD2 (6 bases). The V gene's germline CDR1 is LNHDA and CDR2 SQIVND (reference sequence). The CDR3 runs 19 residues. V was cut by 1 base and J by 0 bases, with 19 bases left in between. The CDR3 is CASSIVYGTGSLAKNIQYF. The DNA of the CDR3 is TGTGCCAGTAGTATAGTATACGGGACTGGCTCCTTAGCCAAAAACATTCAGTACTTC. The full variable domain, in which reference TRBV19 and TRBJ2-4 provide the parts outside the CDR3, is DGGITQSPKYLFRKEGQNVTLSCEQNLNHDAMYWYRQDPGQGLRLIYYSQIVNDFQKGDIAEGYSVSREKKESFPLTVTSAQKNPTAFYLCASSIVYGTGSLAKNIQYFGAGTRLSVL.

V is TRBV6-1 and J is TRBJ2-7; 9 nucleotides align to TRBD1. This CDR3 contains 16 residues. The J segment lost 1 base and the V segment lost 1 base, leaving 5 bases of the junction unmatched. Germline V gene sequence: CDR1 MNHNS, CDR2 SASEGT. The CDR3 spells CASSEDGGTGSYEQYF. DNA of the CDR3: TGTGCCAGCAGTGAAGATGGCGGGACAGGGTCCTACGAGCAGTACTTC.

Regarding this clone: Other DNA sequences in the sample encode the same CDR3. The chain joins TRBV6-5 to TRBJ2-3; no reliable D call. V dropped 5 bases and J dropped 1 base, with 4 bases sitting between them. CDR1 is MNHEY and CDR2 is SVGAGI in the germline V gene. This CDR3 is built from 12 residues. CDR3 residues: CASSPGTDTQYF. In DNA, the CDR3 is TGTGCCAGCAGTCCGGGCACAGATACGCAGTATTTT.